The TCR beta chain described here comes from a study of read filtering for tumor transcriptome and immune sequencing (dated by TCRdb to 2020 to 2022). About the full investigation: The cohort was composed of about 18 male and 14 female patients, with a mean age of around 66 years and an age range of roughly 47 to 90. Using the same bone marrow samples, the study compared TCR repertoires obtained by targeted immune repertoire sequencing with those obtained by bulk whole-transcriptome sequencing. Whole-transcriptome libraries were prepared with the TruSeq RNA Access Library Prep Kit after DNase treatment. Per sample, about 3.5 to 10.27 million TCR-region mapped reads were obtained with IR-seq, compared with only about 85 to 1273 with RNA-seq. One main goal was a read-filtering strategy for immune repertoire data, in particular deciding whether clonotypes backed by only one read should be removed. By revised international staging, 8 patients were R-ISS I, 16 were R-ISS II and over 5 were R-ISS III.

This clonotype was counted at least ten times. Its recognized antigen is unknown. The record has no base qualities; no much larger clone is one base away. Study-level results and caveats: Single-read clonotypes made up about 82% of clonotypes but roughly 3.2% of total reads in IR-seq, and 74.6% of clonotypes and 35% to 55% of reads in RNA-seq. The sorted CD138-negative fraction was a mixed bone marrow immune population, not purified T cells. Compared with RNA-seq, IR-seq captured clonotypes at much greater depth and more reliably, and a smaller IR-seq throughput was enough to identify most of the shared clonotypes. The correlation between IR-seq and RNA-seq shared clonotype proportions was increased by removal of single-read clonotypes.

TCR libraries were constructed from 400 to 500 ng RNA using the Immunoverse kit, and molecular barcoded adaptors covering alpha/delta and beta/gamma chains were employed. TCR library preparation used the same RNA that went into transcriptome sequencing. Sequencing of TCR libraries was carried out on an Illumina HiSeq 4000 with 2 x 150 cycles. Processing in the source paper ran as follows. MiXCR aligned TCR reads to human V, D, J and C references and assembled the aligned reads into CDR3 clonotypes, with quality filtering and error correction included. The tcR package in R was used for analysis of clonotype counts and gene usage diversity. Raw mapping reads were checked after the RNA-seq reads had been mapped by STAR aligner version 2.5.3a onto the human GRCh37 genome. To test how sequencing depth affected the clonotypes detected, IR-seq fastq files were randomly downsampled with Seqtk 1.3. The raw public data were reprocessed by TCRdb itself: fastp quality trimming at Q25, MiXCR clonotype calling, in-frame beta chains only. Each CDR3 protein appears once, grouped with its most common genes and DNA. These V and J calls rely on TCRdb rather than the paper's analysis. Across this sample there are 120,000 or so distinct CDR3 sequences, with 10% to 15% seen only once. The ten largest clones capture roughly 9.6% of the sample.

Each patient had bone marrow sampled at the time of active disease. Bone marrow mononuclear cells were isolated by Ficoll-Hypaque density gradient centrifugation. Myeloma plasma cells were removed and CD138-negative cells were collected by negative selection after labeling with CD138 magnetic microbeads on a MACS separator. Purity of the isolated cells was checked by flow cytometry on an Attune NxT using CD138 antibodies. Total RNA was extracted with TRIzol reagent and quantified with a NanoDrop spectrophotometer. Paired RNA-seq and IR-seq were performed on the CD138-negative bone marrow sample of each patient. This receptor was taken from a donor at least 40 years old with multiple myeloma. The specimen sequenced was a population of CD138-negative cells sorted from bone marrow. The label giving this sample's cell subset or site can be read as: bone marrow mononuclear cells depleted of CD138+ plasma/myeloma cells by negative magnetic selection.

In nucleotides, the sequence is TGCAGTGCTACAGCAGCGCTAGCGCCCTACAATGAGCAGTTCTTC. It translates as CSATAALAPYNEQFF. The chain links TRBV20-1 with TRBJ2-1, with a tentative D gene TRBD2 over 6 matching bases. CDR1 and CDR2 (DFQATT, SNEGSKA) derive from the germline V gene (reference sequence). V and J are truncated by 4 bases and 2 bases respectively, leaving an intervening sequence of 15 bases. Reading from cysteine to phenylalanine, the CDR3 counts 15 amino acids. The CDR3 DNA has 45 bases and is translated from base 1.